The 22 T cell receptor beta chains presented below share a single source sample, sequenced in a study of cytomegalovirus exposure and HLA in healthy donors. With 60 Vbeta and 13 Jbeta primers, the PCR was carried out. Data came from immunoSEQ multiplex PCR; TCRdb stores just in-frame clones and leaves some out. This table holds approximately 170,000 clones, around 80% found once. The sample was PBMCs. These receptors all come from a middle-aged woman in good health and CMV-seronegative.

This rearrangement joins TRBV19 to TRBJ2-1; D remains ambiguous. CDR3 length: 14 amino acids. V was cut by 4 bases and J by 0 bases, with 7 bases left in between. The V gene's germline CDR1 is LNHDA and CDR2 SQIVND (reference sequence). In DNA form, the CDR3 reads TGTGCCAGTAGTACCCTGAGCTCCTACAATGAGCAGTTCTTC. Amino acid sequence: CASSTLSSYNEQFF.

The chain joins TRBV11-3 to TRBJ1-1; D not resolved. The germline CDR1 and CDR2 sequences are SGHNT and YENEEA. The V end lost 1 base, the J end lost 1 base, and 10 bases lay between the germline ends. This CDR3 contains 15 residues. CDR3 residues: CASSLAFGGNTEAFF. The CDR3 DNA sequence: TGTGCCAGCAGCTTAGCGTTCGGCGGGAACACTGAAGCTTTCTTT.

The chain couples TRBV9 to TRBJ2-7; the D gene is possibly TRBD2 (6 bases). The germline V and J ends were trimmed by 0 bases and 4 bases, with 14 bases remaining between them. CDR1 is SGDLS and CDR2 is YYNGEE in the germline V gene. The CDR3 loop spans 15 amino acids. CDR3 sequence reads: CASSVGREVSYEQYF. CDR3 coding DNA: TGTGCCAGCAGCGTAGGGAGGGAGGTATCATACGAGCAGTACTTC.

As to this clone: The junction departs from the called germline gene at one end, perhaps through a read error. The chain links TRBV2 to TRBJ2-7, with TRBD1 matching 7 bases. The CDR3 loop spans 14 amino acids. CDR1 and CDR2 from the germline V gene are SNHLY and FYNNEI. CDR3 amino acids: CANSELGGAYEQYF. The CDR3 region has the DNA TGTGCCAACAGTGAGTTAGGGGGCGCCTACGAGCAGTACTTC.

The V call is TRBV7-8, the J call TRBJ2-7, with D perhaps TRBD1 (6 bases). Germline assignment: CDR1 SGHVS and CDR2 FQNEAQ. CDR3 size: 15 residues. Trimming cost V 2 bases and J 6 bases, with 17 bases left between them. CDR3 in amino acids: CASSLLARGSVEQYF. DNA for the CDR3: TGTGCCAGCAGCTTATTGGCCAGGGGTTCGGTCGAGCAGTACTTC.

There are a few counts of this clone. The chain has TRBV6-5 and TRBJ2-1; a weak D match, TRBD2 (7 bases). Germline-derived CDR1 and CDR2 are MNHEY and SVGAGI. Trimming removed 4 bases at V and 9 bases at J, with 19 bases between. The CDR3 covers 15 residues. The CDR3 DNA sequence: TGTGCCAGCAGTTTAGGACTAGGGGGAGCCGGTGAGCAGTTCTTC. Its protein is CASSLGLGGAGEQFF.

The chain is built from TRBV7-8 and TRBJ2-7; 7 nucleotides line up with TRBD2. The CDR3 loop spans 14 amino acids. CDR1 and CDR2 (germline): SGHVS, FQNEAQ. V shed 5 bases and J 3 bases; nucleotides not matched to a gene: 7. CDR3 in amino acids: CASSVSGTNYEQYF. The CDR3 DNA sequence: TGTGCCAGCAGCGTCTCCGGGACTAACTACGAGCAGTACTTC.

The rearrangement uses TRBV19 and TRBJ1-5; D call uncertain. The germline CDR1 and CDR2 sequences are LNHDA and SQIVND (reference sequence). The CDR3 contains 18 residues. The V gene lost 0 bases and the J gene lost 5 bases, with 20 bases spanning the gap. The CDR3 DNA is TGTGCCAGTAGTATAGATAGTTCCAGACTTCTAATCCATCAGCCCCAGCATTTT. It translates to CASSIDSSRLLIHQPQHF.

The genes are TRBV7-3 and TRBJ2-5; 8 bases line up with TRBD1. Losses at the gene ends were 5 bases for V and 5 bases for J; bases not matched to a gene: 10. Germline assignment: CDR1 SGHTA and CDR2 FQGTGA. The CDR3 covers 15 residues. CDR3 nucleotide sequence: TGTGCCAGCAGCCCTAAGACAGGGGTGGGGGAGACCCAGTACTTC. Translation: CASSPKTGVGETQYF.

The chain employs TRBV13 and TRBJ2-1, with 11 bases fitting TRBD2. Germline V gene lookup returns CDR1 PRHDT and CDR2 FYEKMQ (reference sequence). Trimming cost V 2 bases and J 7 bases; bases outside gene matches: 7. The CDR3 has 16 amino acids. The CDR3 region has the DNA TGTGCCAGCAGCTTACCCGCTAGCGGGAGGCGTAATGAGCAGTTCTTC. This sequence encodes CASSLPASGRRNEQFF.

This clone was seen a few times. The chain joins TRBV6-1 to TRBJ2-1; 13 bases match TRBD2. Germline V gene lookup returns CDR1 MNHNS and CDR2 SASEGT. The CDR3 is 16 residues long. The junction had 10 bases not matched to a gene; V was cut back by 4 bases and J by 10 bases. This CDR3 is CASSGRTSGRGGEQFF. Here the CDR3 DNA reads TGTGCCAGCAGTGGAAGGACTAGCGGGAGAGGAGGAGAGCAGTTCTTC.

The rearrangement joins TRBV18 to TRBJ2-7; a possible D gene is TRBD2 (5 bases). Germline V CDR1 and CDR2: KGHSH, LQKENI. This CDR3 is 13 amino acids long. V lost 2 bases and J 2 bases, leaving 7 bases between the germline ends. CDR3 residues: CASSPGSPYEQYF. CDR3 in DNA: TGTGCCAGCTCACCAGGGAGCCCCTACGAGCAGTACTTC. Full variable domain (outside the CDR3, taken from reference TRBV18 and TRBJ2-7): NAGVMQNPRHLVRRRGQEARLRCSPMKGHSHVYWYRQLPEEGLKFMVYLQKENIIDESGMPKERFSAEFPKEGPSILRIQQVVRGDSAAYFCASSPGSPYEQYFGPGTRLTVT.

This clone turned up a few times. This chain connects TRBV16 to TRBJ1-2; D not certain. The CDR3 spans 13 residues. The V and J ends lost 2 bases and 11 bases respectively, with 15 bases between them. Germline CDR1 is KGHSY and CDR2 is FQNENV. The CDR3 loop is CASSQSRQDRYTF. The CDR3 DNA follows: TGTGCCAGCAGCCAAAGCAGGCAGGATAGGTACACCTTC.

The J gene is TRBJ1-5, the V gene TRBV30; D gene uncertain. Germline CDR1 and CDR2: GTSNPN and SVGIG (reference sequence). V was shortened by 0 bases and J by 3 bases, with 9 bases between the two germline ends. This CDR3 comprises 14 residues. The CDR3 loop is CAWSVPLANQPQHF. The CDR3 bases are TGTGCCTGGAGTGTACCTCTGGCCAATCAGCCCCAGCATTTT. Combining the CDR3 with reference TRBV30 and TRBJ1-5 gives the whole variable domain SQTIHQWPATLVQPVGSPLSLECTVEGTSNPNLYWYRQAAGRGLQLLFYSVGIGQISSEVPQNLSASRPQDRQFILSSKKLLLSDSGFYLCAWSVPLANQPQHFGDGTRLSIL.

The chain's CDR3 is CASSPKDRDVHEQYF. Here the CDR3 DNA reads TGTGCCAGCTCACCCAAGGACAGGGACGTCCACGAGCAGTACTTC. V is TRBV18 and J is TRBJ2-7; 8 positions match TRBD1. The CDR3 length is 15 residues. CDR1 is KGHSH, CDR2 LQKENI, per germline. J was trimmed by 5 bases and V by 3 bases; bases with no gene match: 9.

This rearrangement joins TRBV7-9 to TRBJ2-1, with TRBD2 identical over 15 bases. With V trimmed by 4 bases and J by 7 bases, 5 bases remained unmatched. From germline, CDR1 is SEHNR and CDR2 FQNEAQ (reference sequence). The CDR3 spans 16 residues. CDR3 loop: CASSSTGLAGGNEQFF. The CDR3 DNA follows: TGTGCCAGCAGCTCCACGGGACTAGCGGGAGGTAATGAGCAGTTCTTC.

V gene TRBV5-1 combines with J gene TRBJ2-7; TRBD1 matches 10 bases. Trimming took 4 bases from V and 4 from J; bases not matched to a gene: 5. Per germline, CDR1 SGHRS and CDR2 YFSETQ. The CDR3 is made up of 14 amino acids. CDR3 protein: CASSAPGQGYEQYF. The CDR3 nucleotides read TGCGCCAGCAGCGCTCCGGGACAGGGGTACGAGCAGTACTTC.

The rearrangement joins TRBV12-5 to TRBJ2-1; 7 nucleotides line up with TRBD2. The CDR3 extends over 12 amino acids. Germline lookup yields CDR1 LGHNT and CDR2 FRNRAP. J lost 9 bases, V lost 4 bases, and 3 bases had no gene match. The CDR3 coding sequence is TGTGCTAGTGGTTGGGAGGGCACTGAGCAGTTCTTC. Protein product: CASGWEGTEQFF.

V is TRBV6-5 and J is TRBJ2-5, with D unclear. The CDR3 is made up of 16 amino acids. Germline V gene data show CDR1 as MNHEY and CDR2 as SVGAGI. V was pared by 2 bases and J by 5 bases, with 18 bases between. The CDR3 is CASSYEFESGLETQYF. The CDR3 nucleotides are TGTGCCAGCAGTTACGAATTCGAGAGTGGTTTGGAGACCCAGTACTTC.

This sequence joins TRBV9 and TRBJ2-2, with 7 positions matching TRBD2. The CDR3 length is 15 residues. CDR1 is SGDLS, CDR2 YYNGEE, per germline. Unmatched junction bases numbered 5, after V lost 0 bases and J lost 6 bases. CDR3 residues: CASSVGGRGAGELFF. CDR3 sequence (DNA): TGTGCCAGCAGCGTAGGCGGCCGGGGGGCCGGGGAGCTGTTTTTT.

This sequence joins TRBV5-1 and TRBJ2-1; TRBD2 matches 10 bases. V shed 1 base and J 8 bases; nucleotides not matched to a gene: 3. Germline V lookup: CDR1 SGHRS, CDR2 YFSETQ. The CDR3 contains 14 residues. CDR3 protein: CASSLTSGKHEQFF. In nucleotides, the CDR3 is TGCGCCAGCAGCTTGACTAGCGGGAAACATGAGCAGTTCTTC.

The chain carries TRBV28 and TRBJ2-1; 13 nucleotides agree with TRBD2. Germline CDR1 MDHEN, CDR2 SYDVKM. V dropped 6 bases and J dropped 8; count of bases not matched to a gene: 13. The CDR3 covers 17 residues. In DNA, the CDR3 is TGTGCCAGCAGCCTTGGGGCAAGGACTAGCGGGAGAGATGAGCAGTTCTTC. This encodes CASSLGARTSGRDEQFF.